What follows is one T cell receptor (beta chain) and its context. The target of this receptor is not known. An end of the junction does not agree with germline; a read error may underlie this. This record comes from a study of tumor-infiltrating lymphocytes in primary liver carcinoma (dated by TCRdb to about 2017). About the full investigation: The five patients, three men and two women aged 30 to 69 years, had hepatocellular carcinoma (four) or combined HCC and intrahepatic cholangiocarcinoma (one). TCRbeta repertoire sequencing covered about 35 specimens from 5 patients: around 25 tumor regions, 5 adjacent noncancerous liver tissues and 5 peripheral blood samples. Roughly 3.5 to 7.5 million productive TCRbeta reads were obtained per sample, and no significant difference in read depth was found between tissue types. The 20 to 30 tumor region samples were profiled with Agilent mRNA microarrays so that TCRbeta repertoire diversity could be related to the local molecular phenotype. Tumors of the five patients were stage T1-T3 N0M0 with maximum diameters of 4.2 to 10 cm. TCRbeta repertoire sequencing, expression microarrays and whole-exome sequencing were combined in the study across five regions of each liver tumor, with adjacent normal tissue and blood also included. Technical replicate repertoires showed high reproducibility, with mean shared-clone rates approximately 0.9 and correlation coefficients above 0.95. Points the paper makes about the study in general: Repertoire overlap was higher between tumor regions (mean about 35%) than tumor-adjacent (approximately 17%) or tumor-blood (about 14%) pairs, consistent with antigen-driven expansion. Only about 7-25% of top clones were found in all five regions of a tumor, suggesting spatial heterogeneity of tumor-infiltrating T cells. The top 250 clones accounted for a significantly greater share of the repertoire in tumors than in blood (p = 0.039). Because sequencing covered only the TCR beta chain and unpaired alpha chains were not captured, true repertoire diversity is likely underestimated. The study included only 4 to 6 patients, and the authors note findings should be validated in a larger study. Comparison of CD4+ and CD8+ T cell repertoires was precluded by the use of bulk unsorted samples.

Starting from roughly 500 ng total RNA, TCRbeta-specific cDNA was produced by reverse transcription with a constant-region primer and ProtoScript II reverse transcriptase. The TCRbeta libraries were prepared through three rounds of nested multiplex PCR following a slightly modified ARM-PCR procedure. The first two PCR rounds used multiplex TRBV1-TRBV30 forward primers with a Cbeta reverse primer, each for about 9 cycles. Sample barcodes and Illumina adapters were added in a final 25-cycle PCR using Deep VentR polymerase. Before sequencing, amplicons between 200 and 500 bp were purified from gel using a QIAquick gel extraction kit. The TCRbeta amplicons were sequenced with 250-bp paired-end reads on an Illumina HiSeq 2500. Regarding the original processing steps: Quality trimming of reads was performed with Trimmomatic v0.33, and paired reads were merged with FLASH v1.2.11 so that full CDR3 sequences could be recovered. V, D and J germline segments were assigned to the rearranged TCRbeta sequences using MiGEC v1.2.1b. VDJtools v1.0.0 computed clonotype statistics and Shannon-Wiener diversity indices. To cut down on sampling bias, every analysis after diversity analysis relied on just the 250 most abundant clonotypes from each sample. The raw public reads went through TCRdb reprocessing: fastp at Q25, MiXCR clone calling, in-frame beta chains kept. One record per CDR3 amino acid sequence lists the most common genes and DNA. The V and J calls were determined by TCRdb, not by the authors. For this sample there are tens of thousands of distinct CDR3 sequences; nearly 80% appear just once. The top ten clonotypes cover approximately 40% of the sample.

Without any cell sorting, total RNA and DNA were co-extracted from approximately 20-30 mg of bulk tissue using the AllPrep DNA/RNA mini kit. Roughly five patients with histopathologically diagnosed primary liver carcinoma underwent surgical resection in China between late 2015 and 2016. At the time of sampling, the patients had chronic HBV infection and had not received any treatment. Five spatially separated regions were sampled per tumor: superior, inferior, left-lateral and right-lateral poles, plus the tumor centre. According to histology, viable tumor cells made up more than 75% of every tumor sample. Fresh tumor and adjacent tissue pieces were bisected, with one half stored in RNAlater at -80 degrees C and the other half sent for histology. The CDR3 runs 13 residues from the cysteine to the phenylalanine. The retained sequence is limited to the CDR3, 39 bases, with the frame set at the first base.

The sequence came from a young woman with primary liver carcinoma and hepatitis B virus infection. Sample: liver tumor tissue from sampling region 1. The cell subset or site label for this specimen denotes: tumor region T1, superior pole. The chain uses TRBV12-3 or TRBV12-4 and TRBJ2-3; no D segment can be confidently identified. The CDR3 has the sequence CVSSYQYTDTQYF. The DNA sequence follows: TGTGTCAGCAGTTATCAATACACAGATACCCAGTATTTT.